This TCR beta chain is drawn from a study of Graves' ophthalmopathy and Graves' hyperthyroidism. About the study: Untreated patients at initial diagnosis provided peripheral blood.

Turning to this clonotype: Its antigen is as yet unknown.

The authors diagnosed from clinical symptoms, serum thyroxine, TRAb, thyroid ultrasound and orbital computed tomography. Germline assignment: CDR1 MNHNY and CDR2 SVGAGI (reference sequence). The CDR3 sequence is 16 residues long. The study's findings and limits: Blood was where most expanded thyroid clonotypes above 0.001 frequency also turned up.

Transcripts of RNA were the source for amplifying TCR beta CDR3 regions. A first-round RT-PCR used HTBI primers, followed by a second-round multiplex PCR. Each CDR3 protein gets one entry after TCRdb re-called the multiplex PCR reads with MiXCR. The repertoire consists of 200,000 to 300,000 distinct CDR3 sequences, with less than 55% occurring once and the leading ten covering around half. Sequenced: peripheral blood. The chain uses TRBV6-6 and TRBJ2-7, with 7 nucleotides matching TRBD2. The J call may be in error: the DNA end matches TRBJ2-5 better. The source of this sequence is an adult man with Graves' ophthalmopathy. The CDR3 region has the DNA TGTGCCAGCAGTTACTGGGCTAGCGGAACCCAAGAGACCCAGTACTTC. Its translation: CASSYWASGTQETQYF.